The 22 T cell receptor beta chains below were found in one sample sequenced in a study of control samples from healthy donors and cancer patients. Only in-frame clones appear in the TCRdb table, and some are missing; sequencing was by immunoSEQ multiplex PCR. This table holds roughly 25,000 clones, approximately 91% found once. The sequenced sample was PBMCs. These receptors all stem from a man aged 45-65 years with lung cancer.

The rearrangement joins TRBV18 to TRBJ2-3; D is unresolved. V was trimmed by 3 bases and J by 1 base, leaving 11 bases between them. The CDR3 has 15 amino acids. The germline gives CDR1 KGHSH, CDR2 LQKENI. The CDR3 protein is CASSPSPFRTDTQYF. CDR3 sequence (DNA): TGTGCCAGCTCACCTTCTCCATTCCGCACAGATACGCAGTATTTT.

The chain joins TRBV7-9 to TRBJ2-5; TRBD2 matches at 8 bases. V lost 5 bases, J lost 3 bases, and 5 bases stayed unmatched. The length of the CDR3 is 14 residues. The V gene's germline CDR1 is SEHNR and CDR2 FQNEAQ (reference sequence). The CDR3 nucleotides are TGTGCCAGCAGCCTAGGGACTAGTGAAGAGACCCAGTACTTC. It codes for CASSLGTSEETQYF.

The chain joins TRBV3-1 (or the pseudogene TRBV3-2) to TRBJ1-6; a possible D gene is TRBD1 (6 bases). The CDR3 loop spans 15 amino acids. Germline assignment: CDR1 LGHDT and CDR2 YNNKEL (reference sequence). The V and J ends lost 11 bases and 8 bases respectively, with 22 bases between them. DNA of the CDR3: TGTGCCGTCGCTAAGGGGGGGGGCGAGGATTCACCCCTCCACTTT. It is translated as CAVAKGGGEDSPLHF.

V gene TRBV7-2 combines with J gene TRBJ2-5; D may be TRBD2 (7 bases). Trimming left V 2 bases short and J 2 bases short, with 18 bases between. This CDR3 has 17 amino acids. Germline CDR1 is SGHTA and CDR2 is FQGNSA. The CDR3 nucleotides read TGTGCCAGCAGCTTAAATCCTGGGGGGGGCCTTCAAGAGACCCAGTACTTC. Protein product: CASSLNPGGGLQETQYF.

In regard to this clone: The same CDR3 can be traced to other DNA sequences in this sample. This chain uses TRBV27 with TRBJ1-1; TRBD1 agrees at 7 bases. V shed 4 bases and J 1 base; nucleotides not matched to a gene: 3. Germline CDR1 reads MNHEY; CDR2 reads SMNVEV (reference sequence). This CDR3 comprises 14 residues. The CDR3 region is CASSSRTGNTEAFF. The CDR3 DNA reads TGTGCCAGCAGTTCGCGGACAGGGAACACTGAAGCTTTCTTT.

The chain joins TRBV19 to TRBJ2-5; D is undetermined. The CDR3 runs to 14 residues. Germline CDR1 LNHDA, CDR2 SQIVND (reference sequence). Trimming took 6 bases from V and 4 from J, leaving 15 bases between them. CDR3 bases: TGTGCCAGTAGACCTCCGGGTGGTAGAGAGACCCAGTACTTC. The encoded protein is CASRPPGGRETQYF.

The genes are TRBV3-1 (or the pseudogene TRBV3-2) and TRBJ2-7; 7 bases align to TRBD1. The CDR3 sequence is 13 residues long. Unmatched junction bases numbered 4, after V lost 5 bases and J lost 3 bases. Germline V gene data show CDR1 as LGHDT and CDR2 as YNNKEL (reference sequence). The CDR3 nucleotides are TGTGCCAGCAGCTATCGGGACAGCTACGAGCAGTACTTC. The encoded protein is CASSYRDSYEQYF.

The chain joins TRBV2 to TRBJ2-5; 13 bases fit TRBD2. CDR1 SNHLY and CDR2 FYNNEI come from the germline V gene. The CDR3 is 16 residues long. The ends lost 7 bases at V and 4 bases at J; junction bases unmatched: 9. The CDR3: CASNPDGLAGVETQYF. In nucleotides, the CDR3 is TGTGCCAGCAACCCCGATGGACTAGCGGGGGTAGAGACCCAGTACTTC.

The chain recombines TRBV5-6 with TRBJ1-5; maybe TRBD1 (6 bases). The ends were cut back, 0 bases at V and 8 bases at J, with 12 bases in the middle. The CDR3 has 14 amino acids. Germline lookup yields CDR1 SGHDT and CDR2 YYEEEE. CDR3 sequence: CASSLGFGGEPQHF. Here the CDR3 DNA reads TGTGCCAGCAGCTTGGGTTTCGGGGGCGAGCCCCAGCATTTT.

The V gene is TRBV7-8, the J gene TRBJ2-7, with 7 bases identical to TRBD2. The V and J ends lost 5 bases and 7 bases, in that order; junction bases with no gene match: 17. The CDR3 loop spans 16 amino acids. Germline V gene lookup returns CDR1 SGHVS and CDR2 FQNEAQ. The chain's CDR3 is CASSLRHAGDGGEQYF. The CDR3 DNA reads TGTGCCAGCAGCCTTCGACACGCCGGAGACGGGGGGGAGCAGTACTTC.

The chain is built from TRBV7-6 and TRBJ2-1; the D gene is possibly TRBD2 (6 bases). The ends were cut back, 5 bases at V and 6 bases at J, with 8 bases in the middle. Germline V gives CDR1 SGHVS, CDR2 FNYEAQ. CDR3 length: 12 residues. The CDR3 reads CASSAAGNEQFF. In nucleotides, the CDR3 is TGTGCCAGCAGCGCAGCGGGCAATGAGCAGTTCTTC.

The chain links TRBV14 to TRBJ1-2; 11 bases match TRBD1. Trimming cost V 5 bases and J 0 bases; bases outside gene matches: 5. CDR3 size: 16 residues. Looked up from germline, CDR1 is SGHDN and CDR2 is FVKESK. CDR3 protein: CASSKGQGVSNYGYTF. The CDR3 nucleotides read TGTGCCAGCAGCAAGGGACAGGGGGTCTCTAACTATGGCTACACCTTC.

This rearrangement joins TRBV2 to TRBJ1-1; D gene uncertain. Trimming took 6 bases from V and 1 from J, leaving 6 bases between them. The CDR3 totals 12 residues. Germline V gives CDR1 SNHLY, CDR2 FYNNEI. The CDR3: CASRKTNTEAFF. CDR3 nucleotide sequence: TGTGCCAGCAGAAAAACGAACACTGAAGCTTTCTTT.

Only one count was recorded for this clone. The V and J genes are TRBV6-6 and TRBJ2-5; D is ambiguous. This CDR3 region has 16 residues. V dropped 6 bases and J dropped 2 bases, with 19 bases sitting between them. The germline V gene has CDR1 MNHNY and CDR2 SVGAGI (reference sequence). The DNA of the CDR3 is TGTGCCAGCAGCCGCCCTAAACGGCAGACTCAAGAGACCCAGTACTTC. Protein sequence: CASSRPKRQTQETQYF.

The gene calls are TRBV18 and TRBJ1-1; TRBD1 is a possible D gene (5 bases). Germline CDR1 and CDR2: KGHSH and LQKENI. Trimming stripped 3 bases from V and 3 bases from J, with 8 bases between. The CDR3 sequence is 13 residues long. The CDR3 spells CASSPTGYTEAFF. CDR3 bases: TGTGCCAGCTCACCTACAGGATACACTGAAGCTTTCTTT.

The V and J genes are TRBV6-5 and TRBJ2-5, with 8 nucleotides matching TRBD2. The CDR3 sequence is 15 residues long. CDR1 and CDR2 from the germline V gene are MNHEY and SVGAGI. The ends lost 6 bases at V and 6 bases at J; junction bases unmatched: 12. The CDR3 region has the DNA TGTGCCAGCAGCAGCCAAGGACTAGCCTTGCAGACCCAGTACTTC. Protein: CASSSQGLALQTQYF.

The V and J genes are TRBV28 and TRBJ1-5, with D hard to call. CDR3 size: 14 residues. The germline V and J ends were trimmed by 0 bases and 4 bases, with 7 bases remaining between them. Germline values: CDR1 MDHEN, CDR2 SYDVKM. CDR3 nucleotide sequence: TGTGCCAGCAGTTTATGGGGAGATAATCAGCCCCAGCATTTT. Its translation: CASSLWGDNQPQHF. Using reference TRBV28 and TRBJ1-5 for the parts outside the CDR3, the full variable domain is DVKVTQSSRYLVKRTGEKVFLECVQDMDHENMFWYRQDPGLGLRLIYFSYDVKMKEKGDIPEGYSVSREKKERFSLILESASTNQTSMYLCASSLWGDNQPQHFGDGTRLSIL.

The chain carries TRBV30 and TRBJ2-7; unclear D gene. V gave up 0 bases and J gave up 4 bases, with 16 bases separating them. The CDR3 sequence is 15 residues long. Germline CDR1 is GTSNPN and CDR2 is SVGIG (reference sequence). The CDR3 region has the DNA TGTGCCTGGAGTGTACCCCAGGCCCCTCGGTACGAGCAGTACTTC. This codes for CAWSVPQAPRYEQYF. The variable domain in full, with the rest retrieved from reference TRBV30 and TRBJ2-7, is SQTIHQWPATLVQPVGSPLSLECTVEGTSNPNLYWYRQAAGRGLQLLFYSVGIGQISSEVPQNLSASRPQDRQFILSSKKLLLSDSGFYLCAWSVPQAPRYEQYFGPGTRLTVT.

The rearrangement joins TRBV4-3 to TRBJ2-7; D might be TRBD1 or TRBD2, each matching 5 bases. Germline CDR1 reads LGHNA; CDR2 reads YSLEER. This CDR3 spans 14 amino acids. With 1 base removed from V and 4 bases from J, the gap between germline ends came to 11 bases. The CDR3 sequence: CASSQVRGQYEQYF. In DNA form, the CDR3 reads TGCGCCAGCAGCCAAGTGAGGGGCCAGTACGAGCAGTACTTC.

The genes are TRBV7-3 and TRBJ2-3, with 10 positions matching TRBD2. The CDR3 extends over 17 amino acids. Trimming at V came to 2 bases and at J to 0 bases, leaving 5 bases not matched to a gene. CDR1 and CDR2 (germline): SGHTA, FQGTGA. As DNA, the CDR3 is TGTGCCAGCAGCTTACGCCTAGCGGGGGCCAGCACAGATACGCAGTATTTT. This gives the protein CASSLRLAGASTDTQYF.

The chain has TRBV21-1 and TRBJ2-3; the D call TRBD1 from the table was never checked on the DNA. TRBV21-1 is described as a pseudogene. This CDR3 has 18 residues. The CDR3 spells CASIISDQDRGRTDTQYF. Here the CDR3 DNA reads TGTGCCAGCATCATTTCCGATCAGGACAGGGGCCGCACAGATACGCAGTATTTT.

The chain is built from TRBV28 and TRBJ1-4, with a weak D call TRBD1 (5 bases). V shed 6 bases and J shed 6 bases, with 14 bases lying between them. Germline V lookup: CDR1 MDHEN, CDR2 SYDVKM. The CDR3 runs 14 residues. The chain's CDR3 is CASSKMDKYEKLFF. The CDR3 DNA reads TGTGCCAGCAGCAAGATGGACAAGTATGAAAAACTGTTTTTT.